This TCR beta chain was found in a study of T cell changes during pregnancy in multiple sclerosis. TCRdb's table, derived via immunoSEQ multiplex PCR, lists solely in-frame clones and lacks some. The sample shows some 49,000 clones, around 93% of them seen only once. CDR3 length: 14 amino acids. After removal of 6 bases from V and 5 bases from J, the junction contained 8 bases not matched to a gene. The germline V gene encodes CDR1 GTSNPN and CDR2 SVGIG (reference sequence). This chain uses TRBV30 with TRBJ1-4; 8 nucleotides agree with TRBD1. The TCR was taken from a female donor with multiple sclerosis, enrolled in a pregnancy study. Sample: CD8+ T cells from peripheral blood mononuclear cells, taken in the first trimester of pregnancy. Here the CDR3 reads CACWTGNQNEKLFF. The CDR3 DNA sequence: TGTGCCTGTTGGACAGGGAACCAGAATGAAAAACTGTTTTTT.